This T cell receptor (beta chain) was sequenced for a study of T cell repertoires in cytomegalovirus infection. As for this clonotype: Antigen specificity is unknown.

J gave up 11 bases and V 0 bases, and 4 bases lay outside the gene matches. This CDR3 spans 13 amino acids. CDR1 SGHDT and CDR2 YYEEEE come from the germline V gene. General study results and limits: Predominance within the ex vivo response was attributable to HLA-C-restricted CMV-specific TCR beta clonotypes.

TCRdb independently ran MiXCR on the reads; one entry per CDR3 protein. The table records roughly 990,000 distinct CDR3 sequences, approximately 33% of them present only once. This clonotype was sampled from a human donor in good health (CMV status not recorded). Some clones in this sample may be carry-over from other donors' samples. The V gene is TRBV5-6, the J gene TRBJ1-1; 10 bases map to TRBD1. This specimen was cultured CD8+ T cells from PBMCs, taken from culture after CMV antigen stimulation. The CDR3: CASSLGGQGLAFF. The CDR3 region has the DNA TGTGCCAGCAGCTTGGGGGGACAGGGGCTTGCTTTCTTT. The full variable domain, rest sourced from reference TRBV5-6 and TRBJ1-1, is DAGVTQSPTHLIKTRGQQVTLRCSPKSGHDTVSWYQQALGQGPQFIFQYYEEEERQRGNFPDRFSGHQFPNYSSELNVNALLLGDSALYLCASSLGGQGLAFFGQGTRLTVV.